These 25 T cell receptor beta chains originate from one sample sequenced in a study of T cell repertoires in cytomegalovirus infection. TCRdb re-called the reads through MiXCR, storing one row per CDR3 protein. This sample has about 180,000 distinct CDR3 sequences; 14% occur once, and the top ten carry 25% to 30%. Sample: PBMCs. Receptors originate from a human donor in good health (CMV status not recorded). Some clones in this sample may be carry-over from other donors' samples.

V and J are TRBV7-9 and TRBJ1-2; D not certain. Germline V gene sequence: CDR1 SEHNR, CDR2 FQNEAQ (reference sequence). The CDR3 totals 13 residues. V lost 8 bases to trimming and J lost 0 bases, with 10 bases between them. The CDR3 region is CASVAGTNYGYTF. Written as DNA, the CDR3 is TGTGCCAGCGTAGCCGGGACTAACTATGGCTACACCTTC. The full variable domain, in which reference TRBV7-9 and TRBJ1-2 provide the parts outside the CDR3, is DTGVSQNPRHKITKRGQNVTFRCDPISEHNRLYWYRQTLGQGPEFLTYFQNEAQLEKSRLLSDRFSAERPKGSFSTLEIQRTEQGDSAMYLCASVAGTNYGYTFGSGTRLTVV.

Ten or more counts support this clonotype. The gene calls are TRBV6-2 or TRBV6-3 and TRBJ2-1; 8 bases are a match to TRBD2. In germline, CDR1 is MNHEY, CDR2 SVGEGT. Trimming cost V 4 bases and J 0 bases; bases outside gene matches: 2. The CDR3 is made up of 15 amino acids. The CDR3 is CASSLAGPSYNEQFF. DNA for the CDR3: TGTGCCAGCAGTTTAGCGGGACCCTCCTACAATGAGCAGTTCTTC.

This chain connects TRBV29-1 to TRBJ1-4, with D possibly matching TRBD1 (5 bases). The length of the CDR3 is 16 residues. Trimming pared 0 bases from V and 8 bases from J, leaving 19 bases between. CDR1 and CDR2 (germline): SQVTM, ANQGSEA. In DNA, the CDR3 is TGCAGCGTTGAAGATCACGGGACTGCCTATGGGGAAAAACTGTTTTTT. This sequence encodes CSVEDHGTAYGEKLFF.

The chain employs TRBV20-1 and TRBJ1-5, with D perhaps matching TRBD1 (6 bases). Germline V lookup: CDR1 DFQATT, CDR2 SNEGSKA (reference sequence). CDR3 length equals 13 residues. V was trimmed by 6 bases and J by 3 bases, leaving 12 bases between them. CDR3 region: CSAIGQLNQPQHF. CDR3 nucleotide sequence: TGCAGTGCCATAGGACAGCTCAATCAGCCCCAGCATTTT.

This clonotype was recorded many times. The junction does not match germline at one end; this may be a read error. Written as DNA, the CDR3 is TGTGCCAGCAGTGCCCCCGGACAGCACCACTTC. Translating it yields CASSAPGQHHF. The chain couples TRBV7-9 to TRBJ2-5, with a tentative D call TRBD1 (6 bases). The length of the CDR3 is 11 residues. Germline V gene sequence: CDR1 SEHNR, CDR2 FQNEAQ (reference sequence).

This clonotype was detected a few times. The chain uses TRBV6-5 and TRBJ2-3; possibly TRBD1 for D (6 bases). The germline V and J ends were trimmed by 10 bases and 3 bases, with 14 bases remaining between them. Germline-derived CDR1 and CDR2 are MNHEY and SVGAGI. The CDR3 consists of 13 residues. This chain's CDR3 is CATWDTATDTQYF. CDR3 bases: TGTGCCACCTGGGACACCGCTACAGATACGCAGTATTTT.

The table lists this clonotype with many counts. The chain joins TRBV7-8 to TRBJ2-5, with D hard to call. Deletions cut 7 bases from V and 3 bases from J, with 12 bases between. Per germline, CDR1 SGHVS and CDR2 FQNEAQ. This CDR3 contains 13 residues. The CDR3 loop is CASILAGKETQYF. The CDR3 DNA follows: TGTGCCAGCATCCTTGCAGGAAAAGAGACCCAGTACTTC.

This clonotype was seen ten or more times. This rearrangement joins TRBV7-6 to TRBJ1-1; D ambiguous. Trimming left V 4 bases short and J 5 bases short, with 17 bases between. The CDR3 has 15 residues. The germline V gene encodes CDR1 SGHVS and CDR2 FNYEAQ. The CDR3 nucleotides read TGTGCCAGCAGCTCAGAAGGCACCTTGAGAACTGAAGCTTTCTTT. Protein sequence: CASSSEGTLRTEAFF.

This clonotype was counted ten times or more. The V call is TRBV12-5, the J call TRBJ2-7; D ambiguous. V was clipped by 3 bases and J by 1 base, with 7 bases between them. Germline V lookup: CDR1 LGHNT, CDR2 FRNRAP. CDR3 length equals 13 residues. The CDR3 protein is CASGFPLSYEQYF. The CDR3 DNA follows: TGTGCTAGTGGTTTTCCCCTTTCCTACGAGCAGTACTTC.

This chain connects TRBV3-1 to TRBJ1-1; D ambiguous. Germline lookup yields CDR1 LGHDT and CDR2 YNNKEL (reference sequence). This CDR3 comprises 12 residues. The V and J ends lost 4 bases and 11 bases respectively, with 14 bases between them. The CDR3: CASSPLTGKAFF. The CDR3 DNA is TGTGCCAGCAGCCCCCTAACGGGGAAGGCTTTCTTT.

V usage is TRBV29-1 and J usage is TRBJ1-2; D uncertain. The V end was cut by 2 bases, the J end by 4 bases, with 11 bases between. Looked up from germline, CDR1 is SQVTM and CDR2 is ANQGSEA. The CDR3 extends over 13 amino acids. CDR3 residues: CSVEPLGSYGYTF. The CDR3 region has the DNA TGCAGCGTTGAACCCTTGGGGTCCTATGGCTACACCTTC.

This clonotype has at least ten counts. The chain combines TRBV7-8 with TRBJ2-3; D is perhaps TRBD1 (6 bases). The CDR3 extends over 14 amino acids. CDR1 is SGHVS and CDR2 is FQNEAQ in the germline V gene. Trimming shortened V by 10 bases and J by 8 bases, and 22 bases separated the two germline ends. In DNA, the CDR3 is TGTGCCACCCATGGGGACACCGCGGTGGGTACGCAGTATTTT. This translates into CATHGDTAVGTQYF. The full variable domain, its missing parts supplied by reference TRBV7-8 and TRBJ2-3, is GAGVSQSPRYKVAKRGQDVALRCDPISGHVSLFWYQQALGQGPEFLTYFQNEAQLDKSGLPSDRFFAERPEGSVSTLKIQRTQQEDSAVYLCATHGDTAVGTQYFGPGTRLTVL.

This clonotype was recorded at least ten times. The chain uses TRBV28 and TRBJ1-1, with D tentatively TRBD1 (5 bases). The CDR3 spans 14 residues. Germline loops: CDR1 MDHEN, CDR2 SYDVKM. Trimming left V 5 bases short and J 6 bases short, with 16 bases between. The CDR3 DNA sequence: TGTGCCAGCAGTAGGTGGCAGGGAATCGCTGAAGCTTTCTTT. Translated, it gives CASSRWQGIAEAFF.

This clonotype was observed once. The genes are TRBV4-3 and TRBJ2-7; either TRBD1 or TRBD2 may supply D (5 bases each). Germline-derived CDR1 and CDR2 are LGHNA and YSLEER. Trimming removed 2 bases from V and 2 bases from J, with 19 bases in between. This CDR3 comprises 17 residues. The CDR3 DNA follows: TGCGCCAGCAGCCAATTAGGGGTCCGGGACCGGACCTACGAGCAGTACTTC. It encodes CASSQLGVRDRTYEQYF.

This clonotype was seen ten or more times. This sequence joins TRBV19 and TRBJ1-2; D is uncertain. Per germline, CDR1 LNHDA and CDR2 SQIVND (reference sequence). Between the trimmed V and J ends, which lost 2 bases and 3 bases, there was a span of 10 bases. This CDR3 region has 14 residues. The CDR3 bases are TGTGCCAGTAGTATAATCCTGGCGGACTATGGCTACACCTTC. Its translation: CASSIILADYGYTF.

The J gene is TRBJ1-1, the V gene TRBV20-1; maybe TRBD1 (5 bases). The CDR3 runs 14 residues. The germline V and J ends were trimmed by 3 bases and 4 bases, with 15 bases remaining between them. CDR1 DFQATT and CDR2 SNEGSKA come from the germline V gene (reference sequence). The chain's CDR3 is CSASTWGVGTEAFF. The CDR3 DNA reads as TGCAGTGCTAGCACTTGGGGGGTGGGCACTGAAGCTTTCTTT.

The table lists this clonotype with many counts. The chain has TRBV7-8 and TRBJ2-3, with D tentatively TRBD1 (6 bases). CDR1 is SGHVS, CDR2 FQNEAQ, per germline. The CDR3 consists of 16 residues. Trimming removed 4 bases from V and 0 bases from J, with 14 bases in between. CDR3 sequence: CASSSTGTTSTDTQYF. CDR3 DNA sequence: TGTGCCAGCAGCTCCACCGGGACAACAAGCACAGATACGCAGTATTTT.

This chain connects TRBV6-1 to TRBJ2-3; 9 bases are a match to TRBD2. Trimming took 10 bases from V and 3 from J; bases not matched to a gene: 5. CDR1 and CDR2 (germline): MNHNS, SASEGT. The CDR3 extends over 13 amino acids. The CDR3 loop reads CAIAGGPTDTQYF. The CDR3 coding sequence is TGTGCCATTGCGGGGGGGCCGACAGATACGCAGTATTTT.

The genes are TRBV6-1 and TRBJ2-7; 13 bases fit TRBD2. Germline CDR1 reads MNHNS; CDR2 reads SASEGT. The CDR3 contains 17 residues. Trimming took 5 bases from V and 3 from J; bases not matched to a gene: 10. The CDR3: CASSRTSGSALNYEQYF. The CDR3 DNA is TGTGCCAGCAGTCGGACTAGCGGGAGTGCCCTAAACTACGAGCAGTACTTC.

The chain uses TRBV5-4 and TRBJ2-3; TRBD2 is a possible D gene (5 bases). Germline V gives CDR1 SGHNT, CDR2 YYREEE (reference sequence). Trimming removed 4 bases at V and 3 bases at J, with 12 bases between. The CDR3 extends over 14 amino acids. The CDR3 nucleotides are TGTGCCAGCAGCCTTAGACTACTTACAGATACGCAGTATTTT. This codes for CASSLRLLTDTQYF.

The table lists this clonotype with many counts. The genes are TRBV6-1 and TRBJ2-1, with TRBD2 identical over 7 bases. This CDR3 is 14 amino acids long. CDR1 is MNHNS and CDR2 is SASEGT in the germline V gene. Unmatched junction bases numbered 19, after V lost 8 bases and J lost 15 bases. The CDR3 coding sequence is TGTGCCAGCCAAGGTGTACCTAGCGGAGAAGGCCTGTTCTTC. Translation: CASQGVPSGEGLFF.

This clonotype was recorded at least ten times. This sequence joins TRBV7-2 and TRBJ2-7; D is unclear. The CDR3 loop spans 12 amino acids. With 5 bases removed from V and 5 bases from J, the gap between germline ends came to 10 bases. The V gene's germline CDR1 is SGHTA and CDR2 FQGNSA. The CDR3 DNA sequence: TGTGCCAGCAGCCCGGCTGTTGACGAGCAGTACTTC. It encodes CASSPAVDEQYF.

The V and J genes are TRBV25-1 and TRBJ1-5; D may be TRBD1 (6 bases). The CDR3 totals 13 residues. Trimming stripped 8 bases from V and 4 bases from J, with 12 bases between. Germline V gene lookup returns CDR1 MGHDK and CDR2 SYGVNS. The CDR3 protein is CASGGTINQPQHF. CDR3 DNA: TGTGCCAGCGGGGGGACAATAAATCAGCCCCAGCATTTT.

This clonotype showed up just a few times. The CDR3 DNA is TGTGCCAGCAGTTACTCGCCAGGGGCTAGCGGGGAGCTGTTTTTT. Translation: CASSYSPGASGELFF. V and J are TRBV6-6 and TRBJ2-2; D perhaps matches TRBD1 (6 bases). The CDR3 totals 15 residues. Trimming pared 0 bases from V and 7 bases from J, leaving 12 bases between. Per the germline V gene, CDR1 is MNHNY and CDR2 is SVGAGI (reference sequence).

This clonotype showed up just a few times. The chain joins TRBV7-3 to TRBJ2-7; D is unresolved. The CDR3 runs to 15 residues. Trimming left V 2 bases short and J 3 bases short, with 14 bases between. Germline CDR1 is SGHTA and CDR2 is FQGTGA. CDR3 loop: CASSLGMTVDYEQYF. As DNA, the CDR3 is TGTGCCAGCAGCTTAGGAATGACCGTTGACTACGAGCAGTACTTC.